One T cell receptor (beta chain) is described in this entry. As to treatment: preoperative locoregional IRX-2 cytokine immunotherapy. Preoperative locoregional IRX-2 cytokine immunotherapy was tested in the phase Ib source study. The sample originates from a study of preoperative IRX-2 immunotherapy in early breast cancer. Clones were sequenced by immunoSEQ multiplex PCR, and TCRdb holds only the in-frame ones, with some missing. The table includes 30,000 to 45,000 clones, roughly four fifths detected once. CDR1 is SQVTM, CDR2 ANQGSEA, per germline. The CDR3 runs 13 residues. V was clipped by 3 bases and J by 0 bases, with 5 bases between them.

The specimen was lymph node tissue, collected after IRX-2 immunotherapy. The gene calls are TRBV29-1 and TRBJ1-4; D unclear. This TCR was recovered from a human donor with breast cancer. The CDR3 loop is CSVDGATNEKLFF. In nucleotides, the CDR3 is TGCAGCGTTGACGGTGCAACTAATGAAAAACTGTTTTTT.